The clone carrying this TCR beta chain was observed a few times. Its antigen remains unknown. TCRdb reprocessed the 5' RACE reads with MiXCR, giving one entry per CDR3 protein. The sample contains 380,000 or so distinct CDR3 sequences, 13% to 15% of which appear only once. CDR3 length: 14 amino acids. Germline lookup yields CDR1 SGDLS and CDR2 YYNGEE. Trimming shortened V by 4 bases and J by 3 bases, and 14 bases separated the two germline ends. The data were taken from a study of T-cell memory formation after mild COVID-19. Study as a whole: Clusters of TCRs were largely donor specific. Notes on the study in general: For second-wave clones that peaked at day 37, SARS-CoV-2 specificity went unverified. Some SARS-CoV-2-responding clones were already detected in memory before infection. Clones shrinking from day 15 to 85 showed even CD4/CD8 mixes; later expanders tilted CD4+.

The receptor was isolated from a man aged 18-30 years who had mild COVID-19 (a few samples of this study predate the infection). Cell type and time point are not known. The V gene is TRBV9, the J gene TRBJ2-7, with D possibly being TRBD1 or TRBD2 (6 bases each). The source material was PBMCs or a T cell subset sorted from them (not recorded which). The CDR3 loop reads CASSPRGPHYEQYF. Written as DNA, the CDR3 is TGTGCCAGCAGCCCTCGGGGGCCCCACTACGAGCAGTACTTC.